This is a list of T cell receptor beta chains from one sample in a study of T-cell reconstitution after alpha-beta-depleted transplantation in children. TCRdb re-analysed the PCR reads in MiXCR, keeping a single row per CDR3 protein. The sample records hundreds of thousands of distinct CDR3 sequences, under 15% being singletons. This sample comprised PBMCs, obtained before TCRalphabeta/CD19-depleted stem cell transplant. The origin of the receptors is a girl aged 2 to 10 with congenital amegakaryocytic thrombocytopenia, due to receive a stem cell transplant. The CDR3 runs from the conserved cysteine through the conserved F or W. A D gene is named only where the DNA matches it firmly. Not all rows give a size; the values are once, few, many and, for expanded clones, a class.

clone size	D gene	V gene	J gene	CDR3 protein	CDR3 DNA
few	NA	TRBV20-1	TRBJ2-5	CSADIGSSETQYF	TGCAGTGCTGACATCGGGAGTTCGGAGACCCAGTACTTC
many	TRBD2	TRBV7-2	TRBJ2-1	CASSLTVGLDLFF	TGTGCCAGCAGCTTAACGGTGGGACTAGATCTGTTCTTC
many	NA	TRBV20-1	TRBJ2-2	CSASFAGSSGELFF	TGCAGTGCTAGTTTTGCGGGGTCCTCCGGGGAGCTGTTTTTT
NA	NA	TRBV20-1	TRBJ2-4	CSVSPLTVAKNIQYF	TGCAGTGTTAGCCCACTGACAGTAGCCAAAAACATTCAGTACTTC
few	NA	TRBV4-1	TRBJ2-1	CASSQDPHIGDNEQFF	TGCGCCAGCAGCCAAGACCCGCACATAGGAGACAATGAGCAGTTCTTC
NA	NA	TRBV10-3	TRBJ2-7	CAISALDGWDEQYF	TGTGCCATCAGTGCGTTGGACGGATGGGACGAGCAGTACTTC
NA	NA	TRBV19	TRBJ2-1	CASALGISYNEQFF	TGTGCCAGTGCCTTAGGGATATCCTACAATGAGCAGTTCTTC
many	NA	TRBV12-3/TRBV12-4	TRBJ2-3	CASSEQGIRADTQYF	TGTGCCAGCAGTGAACAGGGAATTCGTGCAGATACGCAGTATTTT
few	NA	TRBV12-3/TRBV12-4	TRBJ2-1	CASSEGPSGWNEQFF	TGTGCCAGCAGTGAAGGACCATCGGGGTGGAATGAGCAGTTCTTC
many	TRBD2	TRBV5-5	TRBJ2-2	CASSLRIAGTNTGELFF	TGTGCCAGCAGCTTACGAATAGCGGGAACGAACACCGGGGAGCTGTTTTTT
NA	NA	TRBV14	TRBJ2-1	CASSQASTYNEQFF	TGTGCCAGCAGCCAAGCTAGCACCTACAATGAGCAGTTCTTC
many	TRBD2	TRBV6-5	TRBJ2-7	CASSYSSTSGSEEQYF	TGTGCCAGCAGTTACTCCTCGACTAGCGGGAGTGAAGAGCAGTACTTC
many	TRBD1	TRBV12-3/TRBV12-4	TRBJ2-7	CASREGQGTHEQYF	TGTGCCAGCAGGGAGGGACAGGGTACTCACGAGCAGTACTTC
few	NA	TRBV3-1	TRBJ2-7	CASSQSGLIGYEQYF	TGTGCCAGCAGCCAATCGGGTCTCATCGGCTACGAGCAGTACTTC
many	NA	TRBV12-3/TRBV12-4	TRBJ1-2	CASHSGTLYGYTF	TGTGCCAGCCATTCCGGGACACTATATGGCTACACCTTC
many	TRBD2	TRBV5-1	TRBJ2-1	CASSYGTSGNEQFF	TGCGCCAGCAGCTACGGGACTAGCGGGAATGAGCAGTTCTTC
few	TRBD2	TRBV7-2	TRBJ2-1	CASSLAWAGVVHEQFF	TGTGCCAGCAGCTTAGCTTGGGCGGGAGTGGTCCATGAGCAGTTCTTC
NA	NA	TRBV29-1	TRBJ2-1	CSVEGEAGFSHNEQFF	TGCAGCGTTGAAGGCGAGGCAGGTTTCTCCCACAATGAACAGTTCTTC
few	NA	TRBV6-2/TRBV6-3	TRBJ2-2	CASRSAGSGELFF	TGTGCCAGCAGATCGGCGGGTTCCGGGGAGCTGTTTTTT
many	TRBD1	TRBV29-1	TRBJ2-5	CSVAGQEETQYF	TGCAGCGTGGCGGGACAGGAAGAGACCCAGTACTTC
NA	NA	TRBV29-1	TRBJ2-7	CSVVRKGHTYEQYF	TGCAGCGTGGTAAGAAAGGGGCATACCTACGAGCAGTACTTC
many	NA	TRBV6-5	TRBJ1-5	CASSYDSRGNQPQHF	TGTGCCAGCAGTTACGACAGCAGGGGCAATCAGCCCCAGCATTTT
few	TRBD2	TRBV27	TRBJ2-1	CASSSTSGGYEQFF	TGTGCCAGCAGTTCAACTAGCGGGGGGTATGAGCAGTTCTTC
NA	NA	TRBV20-1	TRBJ1-2	CSARSGATVYGYTF	TGCAGTGCTAGATCGGGGGCCACCGTCTATGGCTACACCTTC
many	NA	TRBV5-1	TRBJ1-1	CASSLGPGIEAFF	TGCGCCAGCAGCTTGGGGCCCGGGATTGAAGCTTTCTTT
NA	TRBD1	TRBV20-1	TRBJ2-2	CRLRGRGTGELFF	TGCAGGCTCAGGGGGAGAGGCACCGGGGAGCTGTTTTTT
NA	TRBD2	TRBV20-1	TRBJ2-5	CSARASGYQETQYF	TGCAGTGCTAGAGCTAGCGGGTACCAAGAGACCCAGTACTTC
many	NA	TRBV4-1	TRBJ1-5	CASSPREGNQPQHF	TGCGCCAGCAGCCCCAGGGAGGGCAATCAGCCCCAGCATTTT
few	NA	TRBV28	TRBJ2-1	CASQGRERAYNEQFF	TGTGCCAGCCAAGGACGGGAGAGGGCATACAATGAGCAGTTCTTC